A single sample is the source of the 30 T cell receptor beta chains below, sequenced in a study of spatial heterogeneity in lung cancer. Time point given: blood at routine non-recurrence follow-up after resection. TCRdb reanalysed the 5' RACE reads using MiXCR and keeps one entry per CDR3 protein. The sample lists 40,000 or so distinct CDR3 sequences; 10% were seen once. Sequences were derived from PBMCs, sampled at follow-up. Receptor source: a female donor with early-stage non-small cell lung cancer.

This chain uses TRBV20-1 with TRBJ2-7; D call uncertain. The CDR3 has 15 residues. CDR1 and CDR2 from the germline V gene are DFQATT and SNEGSKA (reference sequence). Trimming took off 1 base at V and 2 bases at J, with 15 bases between the two ends. The CDR3 nucleotides are TGCAGTGCTAGAGGCACATTTAAAAGGCCCTACGAGCAGTACTTC. Protein: CSARGTFKRPYEQYF.

By share, this clonotype ranks as medium-sized. The chain has TRBV4-2 and TRBJ1-1, with TRBD1 matching 9 bases. Germline CDR1 reads LGHNA; CDR2 reads YNFKEQ. With 2 bases clipped from V and 11 bases from J, the junction kept 12 bases outside the gene matches. The CDR3 loop spans 15 amino acids. CDR3 sequence reads: CASSQLGNRGLPAFF. The CDR3 bases are TGTGCCAGCAGCCAACTAGGGAACAGGGGGCTCCCGGCTTTCTTT.

The chain combines TRBV18 with TRBJ2-1; no reliable D call. Trimming took off 4 bases at V and 5 bases at J, with 6 bases between the two ends. The CDR3 covers 12 residues. Germline assignment: CDR1 KGHSH and CDR2 LQKENI. CDR3 nucleotides: TGTGCCAGCTCACTAAGTCACAATGAGCAGTTCTTC. Amino acids: CASSLSHNEQFF.

This clonotype occurred a few times. The chain couples TRBV4-2 to TRBJ1-3; 8 bases are shared with TRBD1. Germline V gene data show CDR1 as LGHNA and CDR2 as YNFKEQ. This CDR3 region has 16 residues. Losses at the gene ends were 4 bases for V and 0 bases for J; bases not matched to a gene: 5. The CDR3 protein is CASSRDRGSSGNTIYF. The DNA for the CDR3 is TGTGCCAGCAGCCGAGACAGGGGAAGCTCTGGAAACACCATATATTTT.

The genes are TRBV20-1 and TRBJ2-1; 9 bases map to TRBD2. This CDR3 is 16 amino acids long. V dropped 5 bases and J dropped 6; count of bases not matched to a gene: 14. Germline CDR1 and CDR2: DFQATT and SNEGSKA (reference sequence). The CDR3 DNA reads as TGCAGTGCTGAGGCCCCGATAGCGGGGGTCTCCAATGAGCAGTTCTTC. Protein product: CSAEAPIAGVSNEQFF.

The chain links TRBV9 to TRBJ2-1, with 7 positions matching TRBD2. V trimming: 3 bases; J trimming: 4 bases; junction bases outside the gene matches: 10. The CDR3 has 16 amino acids. Germline lookup yields CDR1 SGDLS and CDR2 YYNGEE. The CDR3 loop is CASSARAAGLYNEQFF. The CDR3 DNA follows: TGTGCCAGCAGCGCCCGAGCAGCGGGGTTATACAATGAGCAGTTCTTC.

V is TRBV19 and J is TRBJ2-3; D may be TRBD1 (6 bases). The CDR3 is 15 residues long. Germline V lookup: CDR1 LNHDA, CDR2 SQIVND (reference sequence). V lost 7 bases and J lost 1, with 15 bases in between. The CDR3 is CASTSQGWRTDTQYF. CDR3 nucleotides: TGTGCCAGTACCTCACAGGGTTGGCGCACAGATACGCAGTATTTT.

This clonotype was seen a few times. The chain combines TRBV6-6 with TRBJ1-1; 7 nucleotides agree with TRBD1. The junction had 4 bases not matched to a gene; V was cut back by 1 base and J by 5 bases. The germline V gene has CDR1 MNHNY and CDR2 SVGAGI (reference sequence). This CDR3 has 14 residues. The CDR3 spells CASSYLHRGTEAFF. In nucleotides, the CDR3 is TGTGCCAGCAGTTACTTACACAGGGGTACTGAAGCTTTCTTT.

The genes are TRBV29-1 and TRBJ2-5; 9 bases are shared with TRBD1. This CDR3 contains 15 residues. Germline assignment: CDR1 SQVTM and CDR2 ANQGSEA. The V gene end was trimmed by 3 bases and the J gene end by 0 bases; junction bases not matched to a gene: 5. The CDR3 bases are TGCAGCGTTGACGGCACAGGGGGCTACCAAGAGACCCAGTACTTC. The encoded protein is CSVDGTGGYQETQYF.

In its sample, this clonotype was seen a few times. This chain connects TRBV20-1 to TRBJ2-7, with D perhaps TRBD1 or TRBD2 (7 bases each). CDR1 and CDR2 (germline): DFQATT, SNEGSKA (reference sequence). CDR3 size: 14 residues. Trimming took off 1 base at V and 5 bases at J, with 15 bases between the two ends. The CDR3 loop is CSARVQGGRDEQYF. The CDR3 DNA sequence: TGCAGTGCTAGAGTTCAGGGGGGGAGAGACGAGCAGTACTTC.

The chain is built from TRBV9 and TRBJ2-2, with D possibly being TRBD2 (5 bases). There are 13 residues in the CDR3. Per germline, CDR1 SGDLS and CDR2 YYNGEE. Trimming took off 3 bases at V and 5 bases at J, with 8 bases between the two ends. CDR3 in DNA: TGTGCCAGCAGCGGGACTCAGACCGGGGAGCTGTTTTTT. Its protein is CASSGTQTGELFF.

This clonotype occurred many times. The J gene is TRBJ2-5, the V gene TRBV6-5, with TRBD1 identical over 7 bases. Germline assignment: CDR1 MNHEY and CDR2 SVGAGI. Germline trimming cut 6 bases from V and 6 bases from J; bases unmatched to any gene: 7. The CDR3 has 13 amino acids. The CDR3 region has the DNA TGTGCCAGCAGCCCCGACAGGGTGCAGACCCAGTACTTC. Protein product: CASSPDRVQTQYF.

This clonotype was observed a few times. The V call is TRBV28, the J call TRBJ2-7; no reliable D call. There are 14 residues in the CDR3. Germline V gene sequence: CDR1 MDHEN, CDR2 SYDVKM. Trimming removed 5 bases at V and 2 bases at J, with 13 bases between. CDR3 nucleotides: TGTGCCAGCAGTCCCCCGACATTTACCTACGAGCAGTACTTC. It yields the protein CASSPPTFTYEQYF.

This clonotype was counted ten times or more. The gene calls are TRBV5-8 and TRBJ2-3; the match to TRBD2 covers 7 bases. Looked up from germline, CDR1 is SGHTS and CDR2 is YDEGEE. The CDR3 totals 16 residues. The V and J ends lost 5 bases and 2 bases, in that order; junction bases with no gene match: 11. The DNA for the CDR3 is TGTGCCAGCAGTTCGGATCCGGGACTAACCACAGATACGCAGTATTTT. The encoded protein is CASSSDPGLTTDTQYF.

This clonotype was counted only a few times. The V gene is TRBV7-9, the J gene TRBJ2-1, with 9 bases identical to TRBD2. Germline V CDR1 and CDR2: SEHNR, FQNEAQ (reference sequence). Losses at the gene ends were 2 bases for V and 9 bases for J; bases not matched to a gene: 5. The CDR3 runs 14 residues. The CDR3 DNA is TGTGCCAGCAGCTTACTAGCGGGGACACTTGAGCAGTTCTTC. Translating gives CASSLLAGTLEQFF.

This clonotype was recorded a few times. This chain connects TRBV6-2 or TRBV6-3 to TRBJ2-7; 12 bases are a match to TRBD2. This CDR3 region has 14 residues. J gave up 6 bases and V 6 bases, and 6 bases lay outside the gene matches. Per the germline V gene, CDR1 is MNHEY and CDR2 is SVGEGT. The CDR3 here is CASRLAGGPSEQYF. The CDR3 bases are TGTGCCAGCAGGCTAGCGGGGGGGCCCTCCGAGCAGTACTTC.

V gene TRBV5-1 combines with J gene TRBJ1-1; D gene uncertain. The germline gives CDR1 SGHRS, CDR2 YFSETQ. The ends were cut back, 5 bases at V and 5 bases at J, with 13 bases in the middle. There are 13 residues in the CDR3. The CDR3 nucleotides are TGCGCCAGCAGGGAGGACGCCGATACTGAAGCTTTCTTT. Protein: CASREDADTEAFF.

This clonotype was recorded at least ten times. The chain is built from TRBV7-8 and TRBJ2-6; D uncertain. Trimming cost V 1 base and J 1 base, with 8 bases left between them. CDR1 and CDR2 from the germline V gene are SGHVS and FQNEAQ. The CDR3 totals 16 residues. Here the CDR3 reads CASSLDHLSGANVLTF. The CDR3 DNA is TGTGCCAGCAGCTTAGATCATCTTTCTGGGGCCAACGTCCTGACTTTC.

This clonotype was seen a handful of times. The chain links TRBV7-8 to TRBJ1-6, with no clear D. Trimming stripped 0 bases from V and 10 bases from J, with 13 bases between. Germline V CDR1 and CDR2: SGHVS, FQNEAQ. There are 15 residues in the CDR3. The CDR3 coding sequence is TGTGCCAGCAGCTTAGCCCCAGGAGGGAACTCACCCCTCCACTTT. This codes for CASSLAPGGNSPLHF.

This clonotype has at least ten counts. V gene TRBV7-8 combines with J gene TRBJ2-5, with D perhaps assigned TRBD1 or TRBD2 (5 bases each). The V gene's germline CDR1 is SGHVS and CDR2 FQNEAQ. Trimming pared 5 bases from V and 1 base from J, leaving 17 bases between. This CDR3 region has 16 residues. CDR3 sequence (DNA): TGTGCCAGCAGCCGTTCTTCCGGGGCTCTCCAAGAGACCCAGTACTTC. It yields the protein CASSRSSGALQETQYF. Supplemented by reference TRBV7-8 and TRBJ2-5, the full variable domain reads GAGVSQSPRYKVAKRGQDVALRCDPISGHVSLFWYQQALGQGPEFLTYFQNEAQLDKSGLPSDRFFAERPEGSVSTLKIQRTQQEDSAVYLCASSRSSGALQETQYFGPGTRLLVL.

This clonotype was seen a handful of times. The genes are TRBV5-1 and TRBJ2-7, with D perhaps given as TRBD1 or TRBD2 (6 bases each). The CDR3 consists of 16 residues. The V gene lost 2 bases and the J gene lost 1 base, with 16 bases spanning the gap. Germline CDR1 SGHRS, CDR2 YFSETQ. CDR3 sequence: CASSFAEGEESYEQYF. DNA for the CDR3: TGCGCCAGCAGCTTCGCTGAGGGGGAGGAATCCTACGAGCAGTACTTC.

This clonotype showed up many times. V gene TRBV2 combines with J gene TRBJ2-1; no firm D call. The germline V gene has CDR1 SNHLY and CDR2 FYNNEI. V was shortened by 2 bases and J by 7 bases, with 3 bases between the two germline ends. The CDR3 has 11 residues. The CDR3 spells CASSEQNEQFF. The CDR3 DNA follows: TGTGCCAGCAGTGAACAAAATGAGCAGTTCTTC.

This clonotype was found a few times. The rearrangement joins TRBV5-1 to TRBJ2-3; D gene ambiguous. In germline, CDR1 is SGHRS, CDR2 YFSETQ. Deletions cut 0 bases from V and 12 bases from J, with 11 bases between. This CDR3 is built from 12 residues. The DNA of the CDR3 is TGCGCCAGCAGCTTGGGGCTCCAACTTCAGTATTTT. Encoded protein: CASSLGLQLQYF.

The chain combines TRBV5-8 with TRBJ2-3; maybe TRBD2 (5 bases). This CDR3 spans 14 amino acids. Trimming left V 2 bases short and J 2 bases short, with 9 bases between. Germline V gives CDR1 SGHTS, CDR2 YDEGEE. The CDR3 sequence is CASSLAGVTDTQYF. The CDR3 bases are TGTGCCAGCAGCTTAGCCGGGGTCACAGATACGCAGTATTTT. Using reference TRBV5-8 and TRBJ2-3 for the parts outside the CDR3, the full variable domain is EAGVTQSPTHLIKTRGQQATLRCSPISGHTSVYWYQQALGLGLQFLLWYDEGEERNRGNFPPRFSGRQFPNYSSELNVNALELEDSALYLCASSLAGVTDTQYFGPGTRLTVL.

The rearrangement uses TRBV5-6 and TRBJ1-2, with D unresolved. CDR1 and CDR2 from the germline V gene are SGHDT and YYEEEE. V was cut by 0 bases and J by 7 bases, with 10 bases left in between. The CDR3 runs to 13 residues. The CDR3 here is CASSLVYGIGYTF. The CDR3 bases are TGTGCCAGCAGCTTGGTATATGGAATTGGCTACACCTTC.

The chain couples TRBV7-2 to TRBJ2-7; 10 bases are shared with TRBD2. There are 14 residues in the CDR3. J was trimmed by 7 bases and V by 5 bases; bases with no gene match: 8. Germline assignment: CDR1 SGHTA and CDR2 FQGNSA. CDR3 region: CASSLPLAGKEQYF. CDR3 in DNA: TGTGCCAGCAGCCTCCCACTAGCGGGAAAAGAGCAGTACTTC. The full variable domain, its missing parts supplied by reference TRBV7-2 and TRBJ2-7, is GAGVSQSPSNKVTEKGKDVELRCDPISGHTALYWYRQSLGQGLEFLIYFQGNSAPDKSGLPSDRFSAERTGGSVSTLTIQRTQQEDSAVYLCASSLPLAGKEQYFGPGTRLTVT.

A few counts support this clonotype. The chain couples TRBV12-3 or TRBV12-4 to TRBJ1-4; D gene ambiguous. With 3 bases removed from V and 8 bases from J, the gap between germline ends came to 4 bases. CDR3 length: 11 amino acids. CDR3 loop: CASSFREKLFF. CDR3 bases: TGTGCCAGCAGTTTCCGGGAAAAACTGTTTTTT.

The table lists this clonotype with many counts. V and J are TRBV6-2 or TRBV6-3 and TRBJ2-7, with D maybe TRBD1 (6 bases). The length of the CDR3 is 14 residues. V lost 5 bases, J lost 1 base, and 12 bases lay in between. CDR1 MNHEY and CDR2 SVGEGT come from the germline V gene. CDR3 in amino acids: CASSNGQSSYEQYF. The CDR3 DNA sequence: TGTGCCAGCAGTAATGGACAGAGTTCCTACGAGCAGTACTTC.

This clonotype was counted many times. The chain is built from TRBV5-6 and TRBJ2-7; the match to TRBD1 covers 8 bases. This CDR3 is 15 amino acids long. Germline V lookup: CDR1 SGHDT, CDR2 YYEEEE. Germline trimming cut 5 bases from V and 3 bases from J; bases unmatched to any gene: 10. The DNA of the CDR3 is TGTGCCAGCAGGGCTCCGGGACAGGCGATCTACGAGCAGTACTTC. Translation: CASRAPGQAIYEQYF.

In its sample, this clonotype was seen many times. V and J are TRBV29-1 and TRBJ2-3; 12 bases align to TRBD2. The CDR3 has 18 residues. V dropped 2 bases and J dropped 4; count of bases not matched to a gene: 13. CDR1 is SQVTM, CDR2 ANQGSEA, per germline. For the CDR3, the DNA is TGCAGCGTTGAAACTAGCGGGGGGACCTTGCCAAAATCAGATACGCAGTATTTT. Translating gives CSVETSGGTLPKSDTQYF.